What follows describes a single T cell receptor (beta chain). Around 530 ng RNA was reverse transcribed with alpha and beta constant-region primers. Using multiplexing indices, alpha and beta chain libraries were generated apart by chain-specific third strand synthesis. TCRdb reanalysed the 5' RACE reads using MiXCR and keeps one entry per CDR3 protein. Of 15,000 to 20,000 distinct CDR3 sequences listed, approximately 10% are singletons. These data come from a study of HIV-infected patients and healthy controls. This CDR3 spans 17 amino acids. Unmatched junction bases numbered 4, after V lost 4 bases and J lost 0 bases. CDR1 LGHDT and CDR2 YNNKEL come from the germline V gene (reference sequence). The repertoire came from unfractionated whole blood and reflected all unsorted peripheral T cells.

This rearrangement joins TRBV3-1 to TRBJ1-5; 12 bases fit TRBD1. The material sequenced was blood. The TCR was taken from an adult in good health. CDR3 in amino acids: CASSLGTGGYSNQPQHF. CDR3 nucleotides: TGTGCCAGCAGCCTCGGGACAGGGGGCTATAGCAATCAGCCCCAGCATTTT.